This T cell receptor (beta chain) came from a study of CD8+ T cells in alopecia areata. Looking at the study overall: Oral tofacitinib (5 to 10 mg twice daily) was administered to treated patients. Study-level results: Affected scalp, especially in alopecia totalis/universalis, had a higher clonality than normal scalp did. Scalp samples also contribute reads from the resident alphabeta T cells found in normal skin.

Researchers gathered lesional scalp punch biopsies and peripheral blood from patients with alopecia areata. A word on this clone: Antigen specificity is unknown.

RNA extraction and reverse transcription yielded cDNA as sequencing template. The repertoire was sequenced with immunoSEQ multiplex PCR; TCRdb's copy has only in-frame clones and lacks some. The sample contains about 98,000 clones, 40% to 45% of which appear only once. CDR1 SQVTM and CDR2 ANQGSEA come from the germline V gene. With 1 base clipped from V and 6 bases from J, the junction kept 8 bases outside the gene matches. This CDR3 is 15 amino acids long. The chain has TRBV29-1 and TRBJ1-5, with 8 bases matching TRBD1. This clonotype was obtained from a human donor with alopecia areata. Input material: CD4+ T cells sorted from blood. DNA of the CDR3: TGCAGCGTTGAAGTGGGCCAGGGGGCTGGTCAGCCCCAGCATTTT. It yields the protein CSVEVGQGAGQPQHF.